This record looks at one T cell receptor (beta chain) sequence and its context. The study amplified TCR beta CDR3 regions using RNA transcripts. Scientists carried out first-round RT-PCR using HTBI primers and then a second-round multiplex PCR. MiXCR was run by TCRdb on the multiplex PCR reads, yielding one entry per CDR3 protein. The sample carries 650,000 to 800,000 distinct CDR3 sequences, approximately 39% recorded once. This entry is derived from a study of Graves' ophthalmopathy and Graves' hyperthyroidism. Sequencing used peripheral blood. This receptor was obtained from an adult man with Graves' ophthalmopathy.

CDR3 sequence: CASSSGLPGTQYF. Written as DNA, the CDR3 is TGCGCCAGCAGCTCGGGACTGCCGGGGACCCAGTACTTC. This chain links TRBV5-1 with TRBJ2-5, with D possibly being TRBD2 (6 bases). The CDR3 is made up of 13 amino acids. The V end was cut by 3 bases, the J end by 7 bases, with 13 bases between. Germline-derived CDR1 and CDR2 are SGHRS and YFSETQ.